This T cell receptor (beta chain) was identified in a study of CD8 T cells in Susac syndrome. The CDR3 contains 13 residues. Trimming removed 4 bases from V and 5 bases from J, with 11 bases in between. Per the germline V gene, CDR1 is SGHAT and CDR2 is FQNNGV. Study outcomes and limitations: The relatively small number of individuals in the TCR sequencing and HLA analysis was acknowledged by the study.

RNA amounts of about 0.5 to 1 ug underwent reverse transcription with random hexamers. MiXCR, run by TCRdb on the immunoSEQ multiplex PCR reads, gives a single entry per CDR3 protein. The profile shows 250,000 to 300,000 distinct CDR3 sequences, approximately 85% of them singletons. High-throughput TCR beta sequencing covered peripheral CD8+ and CD4+ T cells. Of note for this clonotype: The antigen is unknown.

This clonotype originated in a human donor with multiple sclerosis. The sequencing input was CD8+ T cells from PBMCs. V usage is TRBV11-2 and J usage is TRBJ1-2; D not certain. CDR3 in amino acids: CASSSMGEYGYTF. As DNA, the CDR3 is TGTGCCAGCAGCTCCATGGGCGAGTATGGCTACACCTTC.